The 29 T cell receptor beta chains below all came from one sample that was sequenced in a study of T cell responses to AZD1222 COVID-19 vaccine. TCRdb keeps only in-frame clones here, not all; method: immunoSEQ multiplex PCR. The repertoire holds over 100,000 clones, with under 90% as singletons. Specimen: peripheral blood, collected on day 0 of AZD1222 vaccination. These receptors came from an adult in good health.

CDR3 sequence reads: CASSRQGGTNTEAFF. The DNA for the CDR3 is TGTGCCAGCAGCCGCCAAGGGGGCACTAACACTGAAGCTTTCTTT. V gene TRBV21-1 combines with J gene TRBJ1-1; the tabulated D call, TRBD1, remains unverified against the DNA. TRBV21-1 is tagged as a pseudogene. The CDR3 runs to 15 residues.

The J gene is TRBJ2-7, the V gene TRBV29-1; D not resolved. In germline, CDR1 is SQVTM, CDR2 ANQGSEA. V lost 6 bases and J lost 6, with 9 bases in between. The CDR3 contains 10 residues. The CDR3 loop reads CSVSDFEQYF. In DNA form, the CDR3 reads TGCAGCGTAAGTGATTTCGAGCAGTACTTC.

CDR3 region: CASSARDRTGELFF. The CDR3 DNA is TGTGCCAGCAGTGCCAGGGATCGCACCGGGGAGCTGTTTTTT. The genes are TRBV2 and TRBJ2-2, with D possibly TRBD1 on 5 matching bases. CDR1 is SNHLY and CDR2 is FYNNEI in the germline V gene. The CDR3 has 14 amino acids. With 4 bases removed from V and 4 bases from J, the gap between germline ends came to 10 bases.

CDR3 bases: TGTGCCAGCAATCTTTCGGGAAAGGGGTGGTATGGCTACACCTTC. It is translated as CASNLSGKGWYGYTF. This chain joins TRBV28 and TRBJ1-2; maybe TRBD1 (5 bases). Germline V gives CDR1 MDHEN, CDR2 SYDVKM. This CDR3 spans 15 amino acids. Trimming removed 7 bases from V and 5 bases from J, with 20 bases in between.

Written as DNA, the CDR3 is TGTGCCAGCAGCTTAGAGGGGACAGTGGCCCAGTACTTC. Its translation: CASSLEGTVAQYF. The chain employs TRBV7-9 and TRBJ2-5; 7 bases are a match to TRBD1. CDR1 and CDR2 (germline): SEHNR, FQNEAQ (reference sequence). V lost 1 base to trimming and J lost 9 bases; unmatched junction nucleotides: 5. The CDR3 spans 13 residues.

The CDR3 nucleotides read TGTGCTAGTGGTATGGGACAGGAGAACACTGAAGCTTTCTTT. Translation gives CASGMGQENTEAFF. The genes are TRBV12-5 and TRBJ1-1, with 8 bases matching TRBD1. The CDR3 is made up of 14 amino acids. The germline V gene has CDR1 LGHNT and CDR2 FRNRAP. J gave up 1 base and V 5 bases, and 3 bases lay outside the gene matches.

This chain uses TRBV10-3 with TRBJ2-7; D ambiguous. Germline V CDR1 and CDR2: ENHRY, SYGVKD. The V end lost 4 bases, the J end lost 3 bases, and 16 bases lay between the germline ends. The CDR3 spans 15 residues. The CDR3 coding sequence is TGTGCCATCAGTGTGTTCCTCGGCGTGAACTACGAGCAGTACTTC. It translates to CAISVFLGVNYEQYF.

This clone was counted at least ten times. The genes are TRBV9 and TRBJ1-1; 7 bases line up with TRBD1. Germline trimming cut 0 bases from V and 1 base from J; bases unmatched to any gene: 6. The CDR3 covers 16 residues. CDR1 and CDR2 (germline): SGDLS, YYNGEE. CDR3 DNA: TGTGCCAGCAGCGTAGGAGGGGGCGGAGGGAACACTGAAGCTTTCTTT. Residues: CASSVGGGGGNTEAFF.

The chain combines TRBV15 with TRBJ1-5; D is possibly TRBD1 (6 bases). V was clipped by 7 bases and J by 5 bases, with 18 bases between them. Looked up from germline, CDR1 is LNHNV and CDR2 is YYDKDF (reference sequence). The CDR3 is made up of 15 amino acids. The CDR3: CATNPKGGADQPQHF. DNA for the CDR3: TGTGCCACCAACCCCAAGGGGGGGGCCGATCAGCCCCAGCATTTT.

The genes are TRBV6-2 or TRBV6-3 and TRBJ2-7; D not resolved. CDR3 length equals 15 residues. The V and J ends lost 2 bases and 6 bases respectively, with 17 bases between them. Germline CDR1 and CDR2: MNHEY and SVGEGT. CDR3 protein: CASSYLIASVGEQYF. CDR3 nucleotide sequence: TGTGCCAGCAGTTACCTTATCGCCTCCGTGGGCGAGCAGTACTTC.

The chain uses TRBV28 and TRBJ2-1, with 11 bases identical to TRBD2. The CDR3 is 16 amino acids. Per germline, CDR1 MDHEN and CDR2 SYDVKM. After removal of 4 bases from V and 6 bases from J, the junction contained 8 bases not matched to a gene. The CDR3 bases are TGTGCCAGCAGTTCCCCTAGCGGGGGGTCGGGCAATGAGCAGTTCTTC. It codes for CASSSPSGGSGNEQFF.

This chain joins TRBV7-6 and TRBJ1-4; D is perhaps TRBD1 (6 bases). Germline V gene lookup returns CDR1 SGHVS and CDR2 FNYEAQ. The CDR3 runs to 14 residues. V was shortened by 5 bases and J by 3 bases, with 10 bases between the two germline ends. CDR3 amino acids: CASSPGVANEKLFF. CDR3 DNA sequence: TGTGCCAGCAGCCCAGGGGTCGCTAATGAAAAACTGTTTTTT.

DNA for the CDR3: TGTGCCAGCAGCCCACTAGCGGGGGTATACAATGAGCAGTTCTTC. Its translation: CASSPLAGVYNEQFF. The V gene is TRBV6-5, the J gene TRBJ2-1; 11 bases are a match to TRBD2. CDR1 MNHEY and CDR2 SVGAGI come from the germline V gene. Losses at the gene ends were 6 bases for V and 4 bases for J; bases not matched to a gene: 5. CDR3 length: 15 amino acids.

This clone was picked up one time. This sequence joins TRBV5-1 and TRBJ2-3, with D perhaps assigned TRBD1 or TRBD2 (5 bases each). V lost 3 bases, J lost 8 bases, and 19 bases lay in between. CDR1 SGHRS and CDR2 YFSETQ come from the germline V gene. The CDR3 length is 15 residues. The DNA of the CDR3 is TGCGCCAGCAGCTCCGGGCTCGAGGGGCCCGGTACGCAGTATTTT. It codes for CASSSGLEGPGTQYF.

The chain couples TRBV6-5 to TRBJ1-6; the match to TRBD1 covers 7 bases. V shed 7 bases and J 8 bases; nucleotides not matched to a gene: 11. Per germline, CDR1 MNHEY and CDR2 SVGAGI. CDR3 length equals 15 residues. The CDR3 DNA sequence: TGTGCCAGCATGCGACAGGGCGGAGTGTATTCACCCCTCCACTTT. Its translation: CASMRQGGVYSPLHF.

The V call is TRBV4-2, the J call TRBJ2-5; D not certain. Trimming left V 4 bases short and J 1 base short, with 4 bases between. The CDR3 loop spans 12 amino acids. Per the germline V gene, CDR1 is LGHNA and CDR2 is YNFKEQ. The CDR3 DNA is TGTGCCAGCAGCCGAACCCAAGAGACCCAGTACTTC. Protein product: CASSRTQETQYF.

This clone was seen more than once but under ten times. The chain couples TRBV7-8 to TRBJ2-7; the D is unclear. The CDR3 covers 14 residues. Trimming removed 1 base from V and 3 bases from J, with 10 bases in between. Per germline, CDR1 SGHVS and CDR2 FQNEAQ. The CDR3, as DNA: TGTGCCAGCAGCTTAGGAACAGATAGCTACGAGCAGTACTTC. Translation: CASSLGTDSYEQYF.

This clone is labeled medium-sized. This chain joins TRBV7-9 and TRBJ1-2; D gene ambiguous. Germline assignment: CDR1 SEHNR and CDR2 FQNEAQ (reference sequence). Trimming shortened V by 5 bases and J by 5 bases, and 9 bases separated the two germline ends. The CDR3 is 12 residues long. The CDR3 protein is CASSRPLYGYTF. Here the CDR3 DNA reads TGTGCCAGCAGCCGACCCCTATATGGCTACACCTTC. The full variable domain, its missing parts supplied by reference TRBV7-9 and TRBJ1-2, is DTGVSQNPRHKITKRGQNVTFRCDPISEHNRLYWYRQTLGQGPEFLTYFQNEAQLEKSRLLSDRFSAERPKGSFSTLEIQRTEQGDSAMYLCASSRPLYGYTFGSGTRLTVV.

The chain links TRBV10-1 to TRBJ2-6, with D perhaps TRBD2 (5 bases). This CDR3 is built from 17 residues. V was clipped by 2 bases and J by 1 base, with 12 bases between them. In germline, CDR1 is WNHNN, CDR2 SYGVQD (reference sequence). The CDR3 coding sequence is TGCGCCAGCAGTGAGCGTCGGGGAGTTTCTGGGGCCAACGTCCTGACTTTC. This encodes CASSERRGVSGANVLTF.

The CDR3, as DNA: TGTGCCAGCAGCGTCCAGGGGGGCCCGAATTCACCCCTCCACTTT. It yields the protein CASSVQGGPNSPLHF. J is TRBJ1-6 and V is TRBV9; 7 bases match TRBD1. CDR3 size: 15 residues. Germline CDR1 is SGDLS and CDR2 is YYNGEE. The V segment lost 2 bases and the J segment 7 bases; nucleotides outside the gene matches: 6.

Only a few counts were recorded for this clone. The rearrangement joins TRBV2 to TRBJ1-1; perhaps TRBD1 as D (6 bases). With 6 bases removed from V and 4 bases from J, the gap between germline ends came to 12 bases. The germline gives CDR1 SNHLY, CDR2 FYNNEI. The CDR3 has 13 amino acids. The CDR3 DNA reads TGTGCCAGCAGGTATACAGGGTCCACTGAAGCTTTCTTT. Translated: CASRYTGSTEAFF.

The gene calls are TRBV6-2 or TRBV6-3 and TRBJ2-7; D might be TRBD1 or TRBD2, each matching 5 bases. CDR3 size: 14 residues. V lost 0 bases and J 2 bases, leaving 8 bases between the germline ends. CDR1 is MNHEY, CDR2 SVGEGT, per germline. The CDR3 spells CASSYSEGPYEQYF. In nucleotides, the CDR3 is TGTGCCAGCAGTTACTCCGAGGGACCCTACGAGCAGTACTTC.

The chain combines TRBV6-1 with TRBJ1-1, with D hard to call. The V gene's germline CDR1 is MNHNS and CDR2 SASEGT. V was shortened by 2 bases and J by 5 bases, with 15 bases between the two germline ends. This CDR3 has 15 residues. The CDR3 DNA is TGTGCCAGCAGTGAAATGTGGTCCGGAGGGACTGAAGCTTTCTTT. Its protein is CASSEMWSGGTEAFF.

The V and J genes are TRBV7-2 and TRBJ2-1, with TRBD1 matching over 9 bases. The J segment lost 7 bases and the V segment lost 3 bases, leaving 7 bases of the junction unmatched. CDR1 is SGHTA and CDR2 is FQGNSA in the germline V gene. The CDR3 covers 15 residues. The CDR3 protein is CASSFRDRAWNEQFF. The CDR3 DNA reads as TGTGCCAGCAGCTTTAGGGACAGGGCTTGGAATGAGCAGTTCTTC.

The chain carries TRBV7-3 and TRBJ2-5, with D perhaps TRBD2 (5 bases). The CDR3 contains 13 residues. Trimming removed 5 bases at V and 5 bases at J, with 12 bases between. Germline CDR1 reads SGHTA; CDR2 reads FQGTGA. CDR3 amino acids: CASSQLGRETQYF. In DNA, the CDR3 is TGTGCCAGCAGCCAACTAGGCCGGGAGACCCAGTACTTC.

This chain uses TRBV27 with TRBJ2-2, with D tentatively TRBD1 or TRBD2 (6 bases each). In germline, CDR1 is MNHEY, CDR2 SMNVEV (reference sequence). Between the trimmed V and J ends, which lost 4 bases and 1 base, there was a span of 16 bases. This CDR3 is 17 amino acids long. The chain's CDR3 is CASSSLTRGLNTGELFF. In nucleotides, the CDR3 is TGTGCCAGCAGTTCTCTCACCAGGGGACTGAACACCGGGGAGCTGTTTTTT.

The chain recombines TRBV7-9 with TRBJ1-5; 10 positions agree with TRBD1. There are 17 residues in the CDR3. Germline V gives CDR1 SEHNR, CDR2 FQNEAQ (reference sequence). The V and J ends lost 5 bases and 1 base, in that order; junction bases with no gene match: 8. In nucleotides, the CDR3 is TGTGCCAGCAGCACTCAGACAGGGGGCACAAGCAATCAGCCCCAGCATTTT. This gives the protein CASSTQTGGTSNQPQHF.

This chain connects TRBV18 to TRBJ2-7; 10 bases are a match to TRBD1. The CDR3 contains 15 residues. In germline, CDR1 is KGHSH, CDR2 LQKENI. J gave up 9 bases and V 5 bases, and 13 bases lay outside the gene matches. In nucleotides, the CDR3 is TGTGCCAGCTCATTCGGAGGGACAGGGGACAAGAGGCAGTACTTC. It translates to CASSFGGTGDKRQYF.

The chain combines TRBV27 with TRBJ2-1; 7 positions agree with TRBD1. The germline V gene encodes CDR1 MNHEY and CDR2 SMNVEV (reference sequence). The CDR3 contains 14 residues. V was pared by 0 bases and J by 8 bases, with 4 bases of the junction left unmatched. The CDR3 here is CASSLSTGSHEQFF. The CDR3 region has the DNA TGTGCCAGCAGTTTATCGACAGGGTCCCATGAGCAGTTCTTC.